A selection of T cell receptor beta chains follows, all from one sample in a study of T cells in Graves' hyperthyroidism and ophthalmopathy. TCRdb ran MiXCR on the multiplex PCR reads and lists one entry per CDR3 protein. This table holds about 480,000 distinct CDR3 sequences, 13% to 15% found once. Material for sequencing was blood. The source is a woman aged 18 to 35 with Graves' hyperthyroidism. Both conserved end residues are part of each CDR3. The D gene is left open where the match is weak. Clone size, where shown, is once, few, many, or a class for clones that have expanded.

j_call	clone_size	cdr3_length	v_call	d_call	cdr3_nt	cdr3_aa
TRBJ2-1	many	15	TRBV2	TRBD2	TGTGCCAGCAGGCCCGACAGCGGGGGATACAATGAGCAGTTCTTC	CASRPDSGGYNEQFF
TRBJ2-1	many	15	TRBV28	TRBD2	TGTGCCGCCCGTAAGGGACTAGCGGATTTGAATGAGCAGTTCTTC	CAARKGLADLNEQFF
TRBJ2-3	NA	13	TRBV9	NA	TGTGCCAGCAGTGCACCCATTACAGATACGCAGTATTTT	CASSAPITDTQYF
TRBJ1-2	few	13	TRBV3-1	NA	TGTGCCAGCAGCCAAGAACCTCACTATGGCTACACCTTC	CASSQEPHYGYTF
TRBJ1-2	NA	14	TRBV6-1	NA	TGTGACAGCAGTGAAATGATAGCAGAAGATGGCTACACCTTC	CDSSEMIAEDGYTF
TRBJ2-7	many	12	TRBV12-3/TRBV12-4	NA	TGTGCCAGCAGTTTGGTCCGAAGAGAGCAGTACTTC	CASSLVRREQYF
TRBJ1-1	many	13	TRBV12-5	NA	TGTGCTAGTGGTTTGGTCGAACAGGGAGAAGCTTTCTTT	CASGLVEQGEAFF
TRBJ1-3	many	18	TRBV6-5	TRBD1	TGTGCCAGCAGTTACTTGACAGGGGGTCAAAGCTCTGGAAACACCATATATTTT	CASSYLTGGQSSGNTIYF
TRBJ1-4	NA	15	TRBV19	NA	TGTGCCAGTAGTACCCCAGGGAGAACTAATGAAAAACTGTTTTTT	CASSTPGRTNEKLFF
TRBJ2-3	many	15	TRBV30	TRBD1	TGTGCCTGGAGGAGGGACAGGACGAGCACAGATACGCAGTATTTT	CAWRRDRTSTDTQYF
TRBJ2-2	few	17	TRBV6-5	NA	TGTGCCAGCAGTTACTCGGTGACTAGTTTGAACACCGGGGAGCTGTTTTTT	CASSYSVTSLNTGELFF
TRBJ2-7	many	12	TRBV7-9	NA	TGTGCCAGCAGCTTAGACGGTGGCGAGCAGTACTTC	CASSLDGGEQYF
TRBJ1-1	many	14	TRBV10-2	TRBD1	TGCGCCAGCAGTGCGACAGGGATGAACACTGAAGCTTTCTTT	CASSATGMNTEAFF
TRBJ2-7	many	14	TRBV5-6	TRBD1	TGTGCCAGCAGCTTAAAGGGACAGTCCTACGAGCAGTACTTC	CASSLKGQSYEQYF
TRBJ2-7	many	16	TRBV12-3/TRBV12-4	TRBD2	TGTGCCAGCAGCTCGAGCCTGACTAGCGGGACCTACGAGCAGTACTTC	CASSSSLTSGTYEQYF
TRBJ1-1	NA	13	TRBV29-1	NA	TGCAGCGTTGGGGGGGCGGCGAACACTGAAGCTTTCTTT	CSVGGAANTEAFF
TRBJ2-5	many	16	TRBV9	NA	TGTGCCAGCAGCGTAGGTCCTCAGAGAGGGCGTGAGACCCAGTACTTC	CASSVGPQRGRETQYF
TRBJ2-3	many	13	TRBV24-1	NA	TGTGCCACCGATACCGAAAGCACAGATACGCAGTATTTT	CATDTESTDTQYF
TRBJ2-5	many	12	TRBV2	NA	TGTGCCAGCAAGGGCAGGGATGAGACCCAGTACTTC	CASKGRDETQYF
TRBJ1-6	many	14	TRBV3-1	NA	TGTGCCAGCAGCCAAGATGGAAGTAATTCACCCCTCCACTTT	CASSQDGSNSPLHF
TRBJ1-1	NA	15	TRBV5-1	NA	TGCGCCAGCAGCTTTCCAGGGACCTTGAACACTGAAGCTTTCTTT	CASSFPGTLNTEAFF
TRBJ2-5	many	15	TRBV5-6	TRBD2	TGTGCCAGCAGCTTCCTCTATAACGGGGGGGAGACCCAGTACTTC	CASSFLYNGGETQYF
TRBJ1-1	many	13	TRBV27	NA	TGTGCCAGCAGTTTTTCCCAGGGGCGTGAAGCTTTCTTT	CASSFSQGREAFF
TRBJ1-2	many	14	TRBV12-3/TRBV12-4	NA	TGTGCCAGCAGTTTAGTGGGGGATCTCTATGGCTACACCTTC	CASSLVGDLYGYTF
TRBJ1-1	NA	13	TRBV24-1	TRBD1	TGTGCCACTGTTGGACAGGGGGTCACTGAAGCTTTCTTT	CATVGQGVTEAFF
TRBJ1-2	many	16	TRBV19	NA	TGTGCCAGTAGTATGATTGGGGACACAACTAACTATGGCTACACCTTC	CASSMIGDTTNYGYTF
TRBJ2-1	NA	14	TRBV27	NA	TGTGCCAGCAGACCCCTCCCTAGCGACAATGAGCAGTTCTTC	CASRPLPSDNEQFF
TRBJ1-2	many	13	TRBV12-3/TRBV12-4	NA	TGTGCCAGCTCCCGTCCGGCAGACTATGGCTACACCTTC	CASSRPADYGYTF
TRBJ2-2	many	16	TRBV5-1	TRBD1	TGCGCCAGCAGCATGGGACAGGGGGGACGGACCGGGGAGCTGTTTTTT	CASSMGQGGRTGELFF
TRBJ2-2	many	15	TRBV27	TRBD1	TGTGCCAGCACCCCAGGGGGTCTACTCCCCCGGGAGCTGTTTTTT	CASTPGGLLPRELFF
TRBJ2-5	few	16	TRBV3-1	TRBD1	TGTGCCAGCAGCTATTCTGGGACAGCATTTGAAGAGACCCAGTACTTC	CASSYSGTAFEETQYF
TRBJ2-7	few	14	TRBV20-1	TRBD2	TGCAGTGCTCAAACTAGCGGGAGTAGCGGCGAGCAGTACTTC	CSAQTSGSSGEQYF
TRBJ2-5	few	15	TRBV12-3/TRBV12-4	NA	TGTGCCAGCAGTTTTAGGGGGGCCGGGGAGGAGACCCAGTACTTC	CASSFRGAGEETQYF
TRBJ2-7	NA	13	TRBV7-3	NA	TGTGCCAGCAGCTTAAACGGGGCCTACGAGCAGTACTTC	CASSLNGAYEQYF
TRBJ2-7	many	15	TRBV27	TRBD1	TGTGCCAGCCAGGGGCCAGACAGGGGATCCTACGAGCAGTACTTC	CASQGPDRGSYEQYF
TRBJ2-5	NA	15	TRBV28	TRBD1	TGTGCCAGCAGTACCCATCGGGACAGACTAAGAATCCAGTACTTC	CASSTHRDRLRIQYF
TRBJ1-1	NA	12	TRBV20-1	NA	TGCAGTGCTAGACATGGAACAGGTGAAGCTTTCTTT	CSARHGTGEAFF
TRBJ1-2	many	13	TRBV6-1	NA	TGTGCCAGCAGACAGGCCACGGTCTATGGCTACACCTTC	CASRQATVYGYTF
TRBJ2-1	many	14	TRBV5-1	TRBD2	TGCGCCAGCAGCTTGAGCGGGATGGGCAATGAGCAGTTCTTC	CASSLSGMGNEQFF
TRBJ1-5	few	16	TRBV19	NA	TGTGCCAGTAGTATATCCCGCAGGAAGGAGTATCAGCCCCAGCATTTT	CASSISRRKEYQPQHF
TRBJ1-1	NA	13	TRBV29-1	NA	TGCAGCGCTGATGAACAGGGGAACACTGAAGCTTTCTTT	CSADEQGNTEAFF
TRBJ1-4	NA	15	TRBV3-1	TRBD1	TGTGCCAGCAGCCAAACCGGGACAGGGAATGAAAAACTGGTTTTT	CASSQTGTGNEKLVF
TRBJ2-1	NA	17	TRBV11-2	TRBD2	TGTGCCAGCAGCTTATTCCTAGCGGTAAGCTCCTACAATGAGCAGTTCTTC	CASSLFLAVSSYNEQFF
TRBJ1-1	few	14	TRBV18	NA	TGTGCCAGCTCACCACCGGGTCCTCACGGGGCAGCTTTCTTT	CASSPPGPHGAAFF
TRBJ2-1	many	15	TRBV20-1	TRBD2	TGCAGTGCTAGCCCCTTTCTAGCGGGAGGTACCGAGCAGTTCTTC	CSASPFLAGGTEQFF
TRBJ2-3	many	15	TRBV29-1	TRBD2	TGCAGCGTTGGAACGCTAGCGGGAGTCTCAGATACGCAGTATTTT	CSVGTLAGVSDTQYF
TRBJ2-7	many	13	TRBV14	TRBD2	TGTGCCAGCCGACTAGCGGGAACCTACGAGCAGTACTTC	CASRLAGTYEQYF
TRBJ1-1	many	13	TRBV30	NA	TGTGCCTGGACTCGACACCTAAACACTGAAGCTTTCTTT	CAWTRHLNTEAFF
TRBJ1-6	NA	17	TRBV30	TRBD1	TGTGCCTGGAGTGTGGACAGGGGAGTCTCCTATAATTCACCCCTCCACTTT	CAWSVDRGVSYNSPLHF
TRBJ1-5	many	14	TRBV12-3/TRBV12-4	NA	TGTGCCAGCAGTGCCAGGAGGAGCAATCAGCCCCAGCATTTT	CASSARRSNQPQHF
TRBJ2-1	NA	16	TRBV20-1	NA	TGCAGTGCTGGAGAATTCTCGTCCAGCTCCTACAATGAGCAGTTCTTC	CSAGEFSSSSYNEQFF
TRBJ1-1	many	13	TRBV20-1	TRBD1	TGCAGTGCTAGGGGGGACAGGGTCACTGAAGCTTTCTTT	CSARGDRVTEAFF
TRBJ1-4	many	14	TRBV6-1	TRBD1	TGTGCCAGCAGTGCAAACAGGGGGCGAGGAAAACTGTTTTTT	CASSANRGRGKLFF
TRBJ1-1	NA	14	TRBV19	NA	TGTGCCAGTTATATGGGCAGGTTGAACACTGAAGCTTTCTTT	CASYMGRLNTEAFF